This T cell receptor beta chain was sequenced in a study of blood T cell repertoires in COVID-19. On the study more broadly: Samples representing acute and convalescent COVID-19 were sourced from the United States, Italy and Spain. T cells, B-cell-depleted T cells, or PBMCs provided the cDNA or gDNA that served as material.

Per germline, CDR1 MDHEN and CDR2 SYDVKM. The V end was cut by 7 bases, the J end by 2 bases, with 15 bases between. The CDR3 has 15 amino acids. Clones were sequenced by immunoSEQ multiplex PCR, and TCRdb holds only the in-frame ones, with some missing. The sample shows 270,000 or so clones, approximately 90% of them seen only once. The study drew participants aged about 18 to 89 years from about two dozen US areas. Cohort placement rested on clinical history that participants reported themselves. Sequences were obtained from PBMCs or T cells enriched from blood (not recorded which). The rearrangement links TRBV28 to TRBJ1-5; D unresolved. The TCR comes from a woman aged 40 to 49 with acute COVID-19. The CDR3 protein is CASTEEGGGNQPQHF. CDR3 in DNA: TGTGCCAGCACCGAGGAAGGTGGTGGCAATCAGCCCCAGCATTTT. The full variable domain, with the rest looked up from reference TRBV28 and TRBJ1-5, is DVKVTQSSRYLVKRTGEKVFLECVQDMDHENMFWYRQDPGLGLRLIYFSYDVKMKEKGDIPEGYSVSREKKERFSLILESASTNQTSMYLCASTEEGGGNQPQHFGDGTRLSIL.